This TCR beta chain emerged from a study of blood T cells in healthy people across ages (dated by TCRdb to 2015 to 2017). Concerning the study at large: In model experiments, template switching captured about one uniquely barcoded TCR beta cDNA molecule for every two T cells. To track age-related changes in TCR beta repertoire diversity, the study relied on deep sequencing normalized with unique cDNA molecular identifiers. The donors were split into four age groups: young (average about 16 years), middle-aged (over 35), aged (approximately 60) and long-lived (approximately 80). To avoid experimental bias, donors of different ages were distributed randomly across sequencing lanes. The study analyzed two additional independent replicas of 1 million unique cDNA reads from the same blood draw for two donors, one aged 18 to 30 and one aged 80 or older.

Regarding this clonotype: It has no known antigen specificity. There are no base qualities to consult, and no much larger clone falls within one base.

From the cysteine through the phenylalanine, the CDR3 covers 20 amino acids. Just CDR3 DNA is preserved here, 60 bases in frame from base 1. Looking up the germline V gene yields CDR1 MGHRA and CDR2 YSYEKL. V loses 5 bases, J loses 0 bases, and the germline ends lie 23 bases apart. Libraries were made using 5' RACE. The listed sequencing device is Illumina HiSeq 2500. A second PCR of about 6 to 11 cycles was performed with a sample-barcoded 5' primer and a J-beta primer mix. Each TCR beta cDNA molecule received a unique molecular identifier from a template-switch 5' adaptor carrying 12 random nucleotides. At least 2.5 million CDR3-containing paired-end reads were obtained from each sample. First-strand cDNA synthesis was performed from all RNA using the Mint cDNA synthesis kit, with priming by a TRBC-specific oligonucleotide. All cDNA was treated with uracil-DNA glycosylase and then went through a first 18-cycle PCR with the universal primers M1SS and BC2_uni_R. The paper's processing steps were these. Each sample was normalized by randomly selecting 1 million high-quality reads, each carrying a distinct molecular identifier. Reads with shared molecular identifiers were discarded instead of being binned into consensus sequences. MiTCR, with a Q25 quality threshold and the strictest error-elimination algorithm, was used for CDR3 identification, clonotype clustering and error correction. A nonparametric unseen species model with Euler transformation was used to estimate a lower bound on total TCR beta diversity. The public reads were quality trimmed at Q25 with fastp and then assembled into clones with MiXCR by TCRdb, keeping productive beta chains. Rows merge per CDR3 protein into single entries with the most common DNA and genes. The V and J calls follow TCRdb's processing rather than the paper's. This sample is represented by 1,500,000 or so distinct CDR3 sequences; around 59% of them were singletons. The ten largest make up 5% to 7% of the sample.

The roughly 39 donors, aged 6 to 90 years, were systemically healthy Caucasian individuals from Russia. Roughly 9 milliliters of peripheral blood were drawn from each donor into EDTA-treated Vacutainer tubes. PBMCs were isolated by Ficoll-Paque density-gradient centrifugation, with at least 6 million obtained per sample. Total RNA, at least 5 micrograms per sample, was extracted from PBMCs with Trizol reagent. For every donor, flow cytometry on a PBMC aliquot measured the percentage of naive CD45RAhigh/CD27high T cells. Study-wide findings and limitations: Observed TCR beta diversity per million T cells fell roughly linearly with age, and a significant reduction was already apparent by age roughly 41. Estimates of total diversity from one million sequenced T cells were regarded as lower bounds and underestimates. Because profiling used bulk unsorted PBMCs, naive and antigen-experienced compartments could not be compared conclusively. The long-lived group showed more naive CD4+ T cells, fewer expanded clones and increased TCR diversity than the aged group, suggesting age selection. The CMV infection status of donors was not known, potentially confounding age-related changes in expanded clonotypes. Observed TCR beta diversity correlated strongly with the percentage of naive T cells measured by flow cytometry.

Sequenced: blood. The chain couples TRBV4-1 to TRBJ2-6; the D gene is perhaps TRBD2, on 7 matching bases. This clonotype was obtained from a man aged 18 to 29 in good health. The CDR3 region reads CASSFNLGGSQGSGANVLTF. The bases are TGCGCCAGCAGCTTCAATTTGGGAGGGTCACAGGGCTCTGGGGCCAACGTCCTGACTTTC.